The 20 T cell receptor beta chains presented below share a single source sample, sequenced in a study of T cells in Graves' hyperthyroidism and ophthalmopathy. Amplified TCR beta CDR3 regions derived from RNA transcripts. Primed by the HTBI set, a first-round RT-PCR was run on the TCR CDR3. TCRdb redid the calling of the multiplex PCR reads with MiXCR, one entry per CDR3 protein. The sample holds a few hundred thousand distinct CDR3 sequences, roughly 15% seen once. Material: blood. Source of these receptors: a woman in her thirties or forties with Graves' hyperthyroidism that later progressed to Graves' ophthalmopathy.

This clonotype was detected ten times or more. The chain joins TRBV6-1 to TRBJ1-1; TRBD1 might be the D (5 bases). CDR1 is MNHNS, CDR2 SASEGT, per germline. The CDR3 consists of 13 residues. Trimming pared 5 bases from V and 5 bases from J, leaving 12 bases between. CDR3 nucleotide sequence: TGTGCCAGCAGTTCCCTTCAGGGAACTGAAGCTTTCTTT. It is translated as CASSSLQGTEAFF.

This clonotype was seen at least ten times. The chain combines TRBV27 with TRBJ2-3, with a tentative D call TRBD2 (5 bases). This CDR3 spans 17 amino acids. Germline-derived CDR1 and CDR2 are MNHEY and SMNVEV (reference sequence). The CDR3 is CANVGHQRKIGADTQYF. CDR3 sequence (DNA): TGTGCGAACGTAGGGCATCAGAGGAAAATCGGGGCAGATACGCAGTATTTT.

This clonotype has a count of ten or more. The rearrangement uses TRBV7-9 and TRBJ1-5; TRBD1 might be the D (5 bases). The V gene lost 2 bases and the J gene lost 0 bases, with 11 bases spanning the gap. Germline V CDR1 and CDR2: SEHNR, FQNEAQ (reference sequence). The CDR3 spans 16 residues. The CDR3 is CASSLSGGLSNQPQHF. The CDR3 bases are TGTGCCAGCAGCTTATCCGGGGGACTTAGCAATCAGCCCCAGCATTTT.

Regarding this clonotype: A much larger clone differs by one base, so this may be a read error. The CDR3 sequence: CSVACSYTDTQYF. DNA of the CDR3: TGCAGCGTTGCATGCAGTTACACAGATACGCAGTATTTT. The chain has TRBV29-1 and TRBJ2-3; D is undetermined. Looked up from germline, CDR1 is SQVTM and CDR2 is ANQGSEA. This CDR3 spans 13 amino acids. V was clipped by 4 bases and J by 2 bases, with 10 bases between them.

This clonotype has ten or more counts. The chain uses TRBV10-3 and TRBJ2-7; D remains ambiguous. The germline V gene encodes CDR1 ENHRY and CDR2 SYGVKD. The CDR3 length is 14 residues. Trimming removed 2 bases from V and 5 bases from J, with 13 bases in between. CDR3: CAISESLVGDEQYF. Written as DNA, the CDR3 is TGTGCCATCAGTGAGAGTCTAGTCGGCGACGAGCAGTACTTC.

This clonotype was counted ten times or more. This chain joins TRBV30 and TRBJ2-2; D possibly corresponds to TRBD2 (6 bases). V gave up 4 bases and J gave up 1 base, with 10 bases separating them. CDR3 length: 14 amino acids. The germline V gene has CDR1 GTSNPN and CDR2 SVGIG (reference sequence). The CDR3 region is CAWNQGLNTGELFF. The CDR3, as DNA: TGTGCCTGGAACCAGGGACTGAACACCGGGGAGCTGTTTTTT.

This clonotype came up many times. The chain combines TRBV2 with TRBJ2-7; perhaps TRBD1 as D (5 bases). The V and J ends lost 7 bases and 2 bases respectively, with 15 bases between them. CDR1 is SNHLY and CDR2 is FYNNEI in the germline V gene. The CDR3 contains 14 residues. The CDR3 DNA is TGTGCCAGCATGCAATGGCAGGGTGCCTACGAGCAGTACTTC. It encodes CASMQWQGAYEQYF. The full variable domain, rest sourced from reference TRBV2 and TRBJ2-7, is EPEVTQTPSHQVTQMGQEVILRCVPISNHLYFYWYRQILGQKVEFLVSFYNNEISEKSEIFDDQFSVERPDGSNFTLKIRSTKLEDSAMYFCASMQWQGAYEQYFGPGTRLTVT.

In DNA form, the CDR3 reads TGTGCCATCAGTGAGTGGGCAGACTATGGCTACACCTTC. This translates into CAISEWADYGYTF. This chain joins TRBV10-3 and TRBJ1-2; D call uncertain. This CDR3 spans 13 amino acids. Germline V CDR1 and CDR2: ENHRY, SYGVKD. Trimming removed 1 base at V and 3 bases at J, with 6 bases between.

The CDR3 region has the DNA TGTGCCAGCAGCTTAAGTAGGTTCGGACTAGCGTTAAACAATGAGCAGTTCTTC. Protein sequence: CASSLSRFGLALNNEQFF. The chain carries TRBV11-1 and TRBJ2-1, with 9 bases that match TRBD2. From germline, CDR1 is SGHAT and CDR2 FQDESV (reference sequence). This CDR3 is built from 18 residues. Trimming at V came to 2 bases and at J to 5 bases, leaving 13 bases not matched to a gene.

This clonotype showed up many times. The chain is built from TRBV20-1 and TRBJ2-2; 13 bases agree with TRBD2. This CDR3 has 16 residues. The junction had 6 bases not matched to a gene; V was cut back by 3 bases and J by 5 bases. CDR1 is DFQATT and CDR2 is SNEGSKA in the germline V gene (reference sequence). CDR3 nucleotides: TGCAGTGCTAGGCTTGGACTAGCGGGAGAAACCGGGGAGCTGTTTTTT. This gives the protein CSARLGLAGETGELFF.

This clonotype came up many times. The V call is TRBV12-5, the J call TRBJ2-3; D may be TRBD1 or TRBD2 (5 bases each). Germline CDR1 LGHNT, CDR2 FRNRAP. V was clipped by 0 bases and J by 3 bases, with 16 bases between them. The CDR3 runs to 17 residues. The CDR3 nucleotides are TGTGCTAGTGGTTTGGTCCCTCAACGGGACGAAACAGATACGCAGTATTTT. The encoded protein is CASGLVPQRDETDTQYF.

This clonotype was seen many times. This chain links TRBV2 with TRBJ1-5; unclear D gene. The V gene's germline CDR1 is SNHLY and CDR2 FYNNEI. V lost 1 base and J lost 1, with 8 bases in between. This CDR3 spans 15 amino acids. CDR3: CASSEGEGSNQPQHF. CDR3 nucleotides: TGTGCCAGCAGTGAAGGAGAAGGAAGCAATCAGCCCCAGCATTTT. The variable domain in full, completed from reference TRBV2 and TRBJ1-5, reads EPEVTQTPSHQVTQMGQEVILRCVPISNHLYFYWYRQILGQKVEFLVSFYNNEISEKSEIFDDQFSVERPDGSNFTLKIRSTKLEDSAMYFCASSEGEGSNQPQHFGDGTRLSIL.

The chain is built from TRBV12-3 or TRBV12-4 and TRBJ2-7; 7 nucleotides match TRBD2. V shed 6 bases, J shed 2 bases, and the junction held 7 bases outside the gene matches. This CDR3 has 14 residues. CDR3 sequence (DNA): TGTGCCAGCAGCAAGACTAGCAATCCCTACGAGCAGTACTTC. Translated, it gives CASSKTSNPYEQYF.

The J gene is TRBJ1-2, the V gene TRBV20-1; 7 bases are shared with TRBD1. The CDR3 is made up of 14 amino acids. V shed 1 base and J 3 bases; nucleotides not matched to a gene: 5. CDR1 DFQATT and CDR2 SNEGSKA come from the germline V gene (reference sequence). The CDR3 loop reads CSARAEGADYGYTF. DNA of the CDR3: TGCAGTGCTAGAGCAGAGGGGGCGGACTATGGCTACACCTTC.

At least ten counts were recorded for this clonotype. The chain carries TRBV11-3 and TRBJ1-1; TRBD1 might be the D (5 bases). In germline, CDR1 is SGHNT, CDR2 YENEEA. Trimming removed 1 base from V and 7 bases from J, with 10 bases in between. CDR3 size: 13 residues. This CDR3 reads CASSLVGGFEAFF. The CDR3 DNA sequence: TGTGCCAGCAGCTTAGTCGGGGGGTTTGAAGCTTTCTTT.

The chain has TRBV11-1 and TRBJ2-2; TRBD2 is a possible D gene (6 bases). Germline V CDR1 and CDR2: SGHAT, FQDESV (reference sequence). The CDR3 length is 16 residues. Between the trimmed V and J ends, which lost 2 bases and 3 bases, there was a span of 13 bases. CDR3 DNA sequence: TGTGCCAGCAGCTTATTCCGGAGGGCCGACACCGGGGAGCTGTTTTTT. Protein product: CASSLFRRADTGELFF.

This clonotype was recorded many times. The chain links TRBV7-8 to TRBJ2-5; 8 nucleotides match TRBD2. CDR1 and CDR2 (germline): SGHVS, FQNEAQ. CDR3 length: 16 amino acids. The junction had 10 bases not matched to a gene; V was cut back by 2 bases and J by 5 bases. The CDR3 loop reads CASSLRGDSGKETQYF. CDR3 sequence (DNA): TGTGCCAGCAGCTTAAGAGGGGATAGCGGGAAGGAGACCCAGTACTTC.

This clonotype was counted at least ten times. J is TRBJ2-1 and V is TRBV24-1, with D perhaps TRBD1 (6 bases). V dropped 5 bases and J dropped 7 bases, with 23 bases sitting between them. Per germline, CDR1 KGHDR and CDR2 SFDVKD. The CDR3 runs to 17 residues. The CDR3 coding sequence is TGTGCCACCAGTGGTGAGAGGACAGACCTTTTGGGAAATGAGCAGTTCTTC. Translated, it gives CATSGERTDLLGNEQFF.

This clonotype has a count of ten or more. J is TRBJ2-2 and V is TRBV28; D uncertain. The CDR3 covers 13 residues. V was clipped by 6 bases and J by 5 bases, with 10 bases between them. CDR1 MDHEN and CDR2 SYDVKM come from the germline V gene. This CDR3 is CASRNRDTGELFF. CDR3 bases: TGTGCCAGCAGAAATAGAGATACCGGGGAGCTGTTTTTT. Variable domain in full (rest from reference TRBV28 and TRBJ2-2): DVKVTQSSRYLVKRTGEKVFLECVQDMDHENMFWYRQDPGLGLRLIYFSYDVKMKEKGDIPEGYSVSREKKERFSLILESASTNQTSMYLCASRNRDTGELFFGEGSRLTVL.

The gene calls are TRBV24-1 and TRBJ2-7, with a possible D match to TRBD1 (6 bases). The CDR3 is made up of 14 amino acids. Trimming left V 3 bases short and J 4 bases short, with 12 bases between. CDR1 KGHDR and CDR2 SFDVKD come from the germline V gene. The CDR3 DNA is TGTGCCACCAGTGATACGCGGACAGTGTACGAGCAGTACTTC. It yields the protein CATSDTRTVYEQYF.